What follows describes a single T cell receptor (beta chain). Its antigen is unknown. Nothing much larger sits one base from this clone, and base qualities are not available. These data are taken from a study of persistence of HIV-infected CD4 T cells (TCRdb year 2020). Turning to the overall study: The study isolated CMV- and HIV-1 Gag-responding CD4+ T cells from ART-treated individuals to examine antigen-driven clonal expansion of HIV-1-infected cells. Peripheral blood samples of up to roughly 200 mL were taken at multiple time points, with the exception of two participants who underwent leukapheresis at a single time point. For the TCR cluster analysis across participants, about 8 participants were included for CMV and more than five participants for Gag. Proviral sequencing was used to assess clonality among infected cells, whereas TCRbeta sequencing gauged the clonality of all cells within each sorted population. The median time participants had been on suppressive ART was about eight years.

Overall study outcomes, separate from this receptor: Bulk TCR analyses could not be restricted to the rare CMV-responding cells that actually carried HIV-1 proviruses. TCRbeta richness in CMV- and Gag-responding cells was significantly lower than in anti-CD3/anti-CD28-responding cells; CMV-responding cells had higher oligoclonality than CD3/CD28-stimulated and Gag-responding cells. Only a small number of individuals took part in the study, and the range of antigens tested was limited. A correlation was observed between TCR oligoclonality and proviral oligoclonality within the same sorted populations. Degenerate expanded CDR3beta sequences were enriched in antigen-responding cells, suggesting convergent selection of CD4+ responses to CMV and Gag.

From the cysteine through the phenylalanine, the CDR3 covers 19 amino acids. Kept here is only the CDR3 DNA, which spans 57 bases and is read in frame from base 1. CDR1 and CDR2 are drawn from the germline V gene (reference sequence): SEHNR, FQNEAQ. V is pared back by 4 bases and J by 6 bases, with 28 bases lying between the germline termini. The treatment or condition tag for this specimen amounts to: suppressive antiretroviral therapy. Cells were stimulated with lysates of CMV-infected fibroblasts at roughly 11 ug/mL. Memory CD4+ T cells that did not respond, being CD40L-negative, CD69-negative and CD45RO-high, were sorted as memory populations depleted of antigen-responding cells. HIV-1-infected adults in whom suppressive ART had been started during chronic infection were enrolled as participants. For at least 4 years, participants had undetectable plasma HIV-1 RNA, below 50 copies/mL. To be included, participants needed a CD4+ T cell count above 400 cells/uL and a positive CMV serology. Before stimulation, PBMCs were isolated using density centrifugation and then depleted of CD8+ T cells. For 15 to 20 hours, CD8-depleted PBMCs were stimulated with anti-CD28/CD49d costimulation, a CD40-blocking antibody, and enfuvirtide, which was added to prevent new infections. Cells were sorted on a Beckman Coulter MoFlo Legacy or XDP sorter, with propidium iodide excluding dead cells. Genomic DNA was extracted with the QIAamp DNA Mini Kit for samples above one million cells, otherwise with the Quick-DNA Microprep Kit.

The immunoSEQ hsTCRB assay version 4, run in survey mode, was used to sequence TCRbeta repertoires from genomic DNA. For TCRbeta sequencing, genomic DNA was diluted to approximately 9.6 ng/uL, and up to 1 ug was used per sample. The source study handled its data this way. TCRbeta data analysis was done in ImmunoSeq Analyzer 3.0, and diversity was calculated on productive nucleotide rearrangements. Lower-bound TCR diversity was estimated with the improved Chao index, and clonality with the Gini coefficient using the Immunarch R package. Different nucleotide rearrangements encoding the same CDR3beta amino acid sequence were treated as distinct clonotypes. Differential abundance analysis identified TCRbeta sequences significantly enriched in antigen-responding cells relative to anti-CD3/anti-CD28-activated cells. Using predicted peptide-MHC specificity as the basis, GLIPH2 grouped TCRs into clusters, both for each participant individually and for the merged data sets that combined participants. The table comes from immuneACCESS by way of TCRdb, which keeps in-frame sequences with V and J called. Part of the clones is missing from these tables; in studies checked, under half for an unresolved V gene and the rest for unknown reasons. V, J and clone size reflect that table, while D and trimming were determined from the DNA. The sample profile shows more than 30,000 clones; 80% of them were found once. The biggest ten clones account for less than 2% of the sample.

The chain was built from TRBV7-9 and TRBJ2-4; 5 matching bases give a weak D call of TRBD2. This sequence was found in an adult man with HIV who was CMV-seropositive. Source: CD4+ T cells sorted from PBMCs after approximately 19-hour stimulation, taken from a patient who received antiretroviral therapy. The cell subset or site label here, explained by the study, means: CD40L-CD69- CD45RO-high memory CD4 T cells not responding to CMV lysate. The bases are TGTGCCAGCAGCTCCGGCGTCAGCTCTACCCATGCACGGGGAAACATTCAGTACTTC. It is translated as CASSSGVSSTHARGNIQYF.